These T cell receptor beta chains were read from a single sample in a study of human T cells and chemical hapten exposure. TCRdb called the RACE reads again in MiXCR, with one record for every CDR3 protein. The top ten hold around 28% of the sample, which has roughly 38,000 distinct CDR3 sequences, 4% seen once. The source was whole blood, collected in connection with sensitization to the hapten diphenylcyclopropenone (DPC). Receptors originate from a man in his fifties or sixties with alopecia areata. Some clones in this sample may be carry-over from other donors' samples. CDR3s include the opening cysteine and the closing phenylalanine or tryptophan. Fields, in order: J gene, clone size, V gene, CDR3 protein. Clone size is not always given. Where it is, it says once, few, many or a class for expanded clones.

TRBJ2-7 | many | TRBV6-6 | CASSSRDSLSYEQYF
TRBJ2-3 | many | TRBV7-2 | CASSFSGDTQYF
TRBJ1-5 | many | TRBV12-3/TRBV12-4 | CASSFGQGNQPQHF
TRBJ1-5 | many | TRBV20-1 | CSARGGGGQPQHF
TRBJ1-1 | medium-sized | TRBV28 | CASSSTGGMNTEAFF
TRBJ1-5 | - | TRBV27 | CASSLSVSNQPQHF
TRBJ2-5 | many | TRBV29-1 | CSVEKQGETQYF
TRBJ1-3 | many | TRBV28 | CGSTHSGNTIYF
TRBJ2-3 | many | TRBV28 | CASPPGSADTDTQYF
TRBJ2-3 | many | TRBV3-1 | CASSRYFGLEGDTQYF
TRBJ2-1 | many | TRBV24-1 | CATSAQSSYNEQFF
TRBJ1-1 | many | TRBV7-8 | CASSSTGYVDTEAFF
TRBJ1-6 | many | TRBV28 | CASSSTQGSNSPLHF
TRBJ1-4 | many | TRBV7-2 | CASSLTLGQGNEKLFF
TRBJ2-3 | many | TRBV21-1 | CASSKEGGTDTQYF
TRBJ1-1 | many | TRBV12-3/TRBV12-4 | CASSPPTGSSTEAFF
TRBJ1-1 | many | TRBV7-9 | CASSPRFGEAFF
TRBJ1-5 | few | TRBV30 | CAWSVAQDQPQHF
TRBJ2-1 | many | TRBV4-3 | CASSREASNEQFF
TRBJ1-2 | many | TRBV6-1 | CASSFRTGPQALYGYTF
TRBJ1-1 | - | TRBV13 | CASSLGGGSDTEAFF
TRBJ2-7 | many | TRBV2 | CASTDSGTSYEQYF
TRBJ1-1 | few | TRBV6-2/TRBV6-3 | CASSYPDAVRTEAFF